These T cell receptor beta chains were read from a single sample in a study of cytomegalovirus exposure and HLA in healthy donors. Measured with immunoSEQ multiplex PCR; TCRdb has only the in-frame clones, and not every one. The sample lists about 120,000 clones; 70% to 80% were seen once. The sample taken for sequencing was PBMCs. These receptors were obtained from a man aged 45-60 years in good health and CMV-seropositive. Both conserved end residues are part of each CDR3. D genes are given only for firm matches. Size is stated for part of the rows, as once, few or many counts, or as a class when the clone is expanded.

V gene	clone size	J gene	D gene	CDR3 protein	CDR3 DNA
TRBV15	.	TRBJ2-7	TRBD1	CATSLDRGSYEQYF	TGTGCCACCAGCTTGGACAGGGGCTCCTACGAGCAGTACTTC
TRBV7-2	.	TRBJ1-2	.	CASSLGGGRTLDYGYTF	TGTGCCAGCAGCTTAGGGGGGGGGCGGACCCTGGACTATGGCTACACCTTC
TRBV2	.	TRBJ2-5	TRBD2	CASRGLAGGRGETQYF	TGTGCCAGCAGGGGACTAGCGGGGGGGCGAGGAGAGACCCAGTACTTC
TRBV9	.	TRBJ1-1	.	CASSVREGNTEAFF	TGTGCCAGCAGCGTGCGGGAAGGGAACACTGAAGCTTTCTTT
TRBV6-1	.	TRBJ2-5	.	CASRRVGETQYF	TGTGCCAGCAGGAGGGTGGGAGAGACCCAGTACTTC
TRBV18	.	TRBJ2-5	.	CASSPSTRGETQYF	TGTGCCAGCTCACCATCAACTAGAGGGGAGACCCAGTACTTC
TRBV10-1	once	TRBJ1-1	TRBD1	CASSAGTGGEGAEAFF	TGCGCCAGCAGCGCCGGGACAGGGGGTGAGGGCGCTGAAGCTTTCTTT
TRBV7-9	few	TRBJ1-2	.	CASSSTANYGYTF	TGTGCCAGCAGCTCAACAGCAAACTATGGCTACACCTTC
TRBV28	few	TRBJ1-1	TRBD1	CATLQGPSSNTEAFF	TGTGCCACTTTACAGGGGCCTAGCTCGAACACTGAAGCTTTCTTT
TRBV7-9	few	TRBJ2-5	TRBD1	CASSLWTGKQETQYF	TGTGCCAGCAGCCTTTGGACAGGGAAGCAAGAGACCCAGTACTTC
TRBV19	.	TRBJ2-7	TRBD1	CASSEEGGAGEQYF	TGTGCCAGTAGTGAGGAAGGGGGCGCGGGCGAGCAGTACTTC
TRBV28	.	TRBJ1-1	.	CASSSGQNTEAFF	TGTGCCAGCAGTTCGGGTCAGAACACTGAAGCTTTCTTT
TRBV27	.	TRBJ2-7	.	CASSSLRGGEQYF	TGTGCCAGCAGTTCCCTACGGGGAGGTGAGCAGTACTTC
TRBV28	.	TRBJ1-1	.	CASSFRDTEAFF	TGTGCCAGCAGTTTCCGGGACACTGAAGCTTTCTTT
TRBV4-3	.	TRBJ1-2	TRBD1	CASSQDQGAVNGYTF	TGCGCCAGCAGCCAAGATCAGGGGGCGGTAAACGGCTACACCTTC
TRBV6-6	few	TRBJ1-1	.	CASSSLGNTEAFF	TGTGCCAGCAGTTCCCTAGGGAACACTGAAGCTTTCTTT
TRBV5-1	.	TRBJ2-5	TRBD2	CASSLGLAGGIQETQYF	TGCGCCAGCAGCTTAGGACTAGCGGGGGGAATCCAAGAGACCCAGTACTTC
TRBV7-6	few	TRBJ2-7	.	CASSLFSGAYEQYF	TGTGCCAGCAGCTTATTTTCAGGGGCCTACGAGCAGTACTTC
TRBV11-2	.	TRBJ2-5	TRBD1	CASSIPTGGVGETQYF	TGTGCCAGCAGCATACCGACAGGGGGAGTTGGAGAGACCCAGTACTTC